Given below is one T cell receptor beta chain in context. Its antigen is not identified. Though nominally healthy at sampling, donors likely had unrecorded immune exposures. Amplification used 60 Vbeta primers and 13 Jbeta primers. TCRdb's table, derived via immunoSEQ multiplex PCR, lists solely in-frame clones and lacks some. The sample consists of fewer than 200,000 clones, 65% to 70% of them appearing once. This record belongs to a study of cytomegalovirus exposure and HLA in healthy donors. The study's findings and limits: Segments of the TCR beta V type were, in most cases, productive about 87% or about 30% of the time in an earlier analysis. Across donors, presence/absence analyses took sequencing depth to be roughly uniform.

Trimming left V 5 bases short and J 8 bases short, with 18 bases between. This CDR3 region has 14 residues. Germline loops: CDR1 SEHNR, CDR2 FQNEAQ (reference sequence). Sequencing used PBMCs. This TCR came from a woman aged 18 to 35 in good health and CMV-seropositive. The genes are TRBV7-9 and TRBJ1-2; TRBD1 might be the D (6 bases). CDR3 residues: CASSQADRRSGYTF. CDR3 nucleotide sequence: TGTGCCAGCAGCCAGGCCGACAGGCGATCCGGCTACACCTTC.